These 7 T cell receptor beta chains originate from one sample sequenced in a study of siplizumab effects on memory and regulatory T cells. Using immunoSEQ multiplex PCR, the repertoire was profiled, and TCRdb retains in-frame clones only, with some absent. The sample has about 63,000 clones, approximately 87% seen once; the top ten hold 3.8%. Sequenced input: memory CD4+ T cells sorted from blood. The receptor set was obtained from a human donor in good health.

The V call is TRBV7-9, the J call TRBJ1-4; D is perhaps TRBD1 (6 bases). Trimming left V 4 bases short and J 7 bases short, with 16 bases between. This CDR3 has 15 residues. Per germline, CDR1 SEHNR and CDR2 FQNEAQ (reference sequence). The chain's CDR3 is CASSSTGPRSEKLFF. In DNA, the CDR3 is TGTGCCAGCAGCTCAACAGGGCCGCGGAGTGAAAAACTGTTTTTT. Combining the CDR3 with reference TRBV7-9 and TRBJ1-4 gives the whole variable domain DTGVSQNPRHKITKRGQNVTFRCDPISEHNRLYWYRQTLGQGPEFLTYFQNEAQLEKSRLLSDRFSAERPKGSFSTLEIQRTEQGDSAMYLCASSSTGPRSEKLFFGSGTQLSVL.

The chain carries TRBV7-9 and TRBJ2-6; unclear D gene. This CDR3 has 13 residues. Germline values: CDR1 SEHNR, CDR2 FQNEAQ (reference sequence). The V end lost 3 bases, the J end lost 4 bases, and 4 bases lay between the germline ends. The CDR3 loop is CASSFEGANVLTF. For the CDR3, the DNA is TGTGCCAGCAGCTTCGAGGGGGCCAACGTCCTGACTTTC.

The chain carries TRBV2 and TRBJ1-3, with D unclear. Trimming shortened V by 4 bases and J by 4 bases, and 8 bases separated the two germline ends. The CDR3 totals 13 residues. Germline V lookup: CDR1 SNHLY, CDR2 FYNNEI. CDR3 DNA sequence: TGTGCCAGCAGTGCCTTACAGGGAAACACCATATATTTT. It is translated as CASSALQGNTIYF.

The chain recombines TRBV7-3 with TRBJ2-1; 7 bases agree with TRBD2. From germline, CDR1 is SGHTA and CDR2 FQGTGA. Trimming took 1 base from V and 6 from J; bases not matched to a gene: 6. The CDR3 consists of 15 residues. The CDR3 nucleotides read TGTGCCAGCAGCTTAAGTCAGGCGGGAGTCAATGAGCAGTTCTTC. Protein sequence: CASSLSQAGVNEQFF.

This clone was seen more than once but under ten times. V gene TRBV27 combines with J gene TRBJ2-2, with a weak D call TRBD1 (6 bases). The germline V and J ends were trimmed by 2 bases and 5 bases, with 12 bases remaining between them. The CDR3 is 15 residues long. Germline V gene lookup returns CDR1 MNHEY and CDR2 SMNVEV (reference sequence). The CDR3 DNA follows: TGTGCCAGCAGTTTAAGGGGACATACGACCGGGGAGCTGTTTTTT. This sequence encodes CASSLRGHTTGELFF.

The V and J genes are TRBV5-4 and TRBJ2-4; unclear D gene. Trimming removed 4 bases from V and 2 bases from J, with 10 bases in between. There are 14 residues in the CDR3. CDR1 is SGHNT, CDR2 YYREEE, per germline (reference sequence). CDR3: CASSGRSPKNIQYF. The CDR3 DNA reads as TGTGCCAGCAGCGGCCGCAGTCCCAAAAACATTCAGTACTTC.

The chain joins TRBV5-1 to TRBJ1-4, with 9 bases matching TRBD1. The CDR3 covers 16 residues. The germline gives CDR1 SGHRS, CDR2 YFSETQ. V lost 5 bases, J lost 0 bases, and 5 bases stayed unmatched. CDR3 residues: CASREGTGTTNEKLFF. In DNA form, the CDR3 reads TGCGCCAGCAGAGAAGGGACAGGGACAACTAATGAAAAACTGTTTTTT. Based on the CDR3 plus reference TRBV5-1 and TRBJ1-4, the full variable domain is KAGVTQTPRYLIKTRGQQVTLSCSPISGHRSVSWYQQTPGQGLQFLFEYFSETQRNKGNFPGRFSGRQFSNSRSEMNVSTLELGDSALYLCASREGTGTTNEKLFFGSGTQLSVL.